This T cell receptor beta chain stems from a study of blood T cell repertoires in COVID-19. Study details: Both acute and convalescent COVID-19 samples were obtained from the United States, Italy and Spain.

In the authors' methods: Estimates of nucleated cell counts were drawn from the amplification of reference gene primers. Sequencing was performed with immunoSEQ multiplex PCR; in TCRdb, only in-frame clones are kept and a portion is missing. V, J and clone size are those of that table, while D and trimming were read from the DNA. Among approximately 210,000 clones listed, around 88% were seen once. This CDR3 spans 12 amino acids. V was shortened by 0 bases and J by 7 bases, with 7 bases between the two germline ends. Sequencing input: peripheral blood. The sequence was collected from a woman aged 50 to 60 with acute or convalescent COVID-19. V is TRBV12-3 or TRBV12-4 and J is TRBJ2-7; D gene unclear. The CDR3 region is CASSLARREQYF. The CDR3 nucleotides are TGTGCCAGCAGTTTAGCGAGGAGAGAGCAGTACTTC.